The 23 T cell receptor beta chains below were found in one sample sequenced in a study of blood T cell repertoires in COVID-19. Only in-frame clones appear in the TCRdb table, and some are missing; sequencing was by immunoSEQ multiplex PCR. This sample yields 25,000 to 35,000 clones, of which 81% are seen a single time; about a sixth belongs to the top ten. Sequencing was done on a sample of peripheral blood. Every receptor here comes from a woman aged 55-69 years with acute or convalescent COVID-19.

The V and J genes are TRBV2 and TRBJ1-6; TRBD1 aligns across 7 bases. The CDR3 totals 15 residues. V gave up 6 bases and J gave up 6 bases; unmatched junction bases: 8. Germline V gene lookup returns CDR1 SNHLY and CDR2 FYNNEI. CDR3 coding DNA: TGTGCCAGCAGGGACAGGCAGATACTTAATTCACCCCTCCACTTT. Translation: CASRDRQILNSPLHF.

This sequence joins TRBV24-1 and TRBJ1-4, with 12 nucleotides matching TRBD1. Germline CDR1 is KGHDR and CDR2 is SFDVKD. The CDR3 is 16 residues long. J gave up 2 bases and V 6 bases, and 3 bases lay outside the gene matches. The CDR3 bases are TGTGCCACCAGTCCGGGACAGGGGGCGACTAATGAAAAACTGTTTTTT. It is translated as CATSPGQGATNEKLFF.

The V and J genes are TRBV6-1 and TRBJ1-1; D unclear. The V end was cut by 1 base, the J end by 2 bases, with 8 bases between. The CDR3 is 14 residues long. Germline V CDR1 and CDR2: MNHNS, SASEGT. CDR3 nucleotide sequence: TGTGCCAGCAGTGAAGTACAGCACAACACTGAAGCTTTCTTT. This translates into CASSEVQHNTEAFF.

The chain is built from TRBV2 and TRBJ2-2, with 12 bases lining up with TRBD1. V trimming: 2 bases; J trimming: 7 bases; junction bases outside the gene matches: 11. This CDR3 region has 18 residues. Germline CDR1 reads SNHLY; CDR2 reads FYNNEI. CDR3 in amino acids: CASSERGIGTGGVGELFF. The CDR3 nucleotides are TGTGCCAGCAGTGAAAGGGGGATCGGGACAGGGGGCGTCGGGGAGCTGTTTTTT.

In this sample, this clone turned up once. V is TRBV6-2 or TRBV6-3 and J is TRBJ2-1; TRBD2 matches 7 bases. The CDR3 sequence is 16 residues long. Germline V gene lookup returns CDR1 MNHEY and CDR2 SVGEGT. Trimming cost V 4 bases and J 0 bases; bases outside gene matches: 6. The CDR3 sequence: CASSFRSGVSYNEQFF. CDR3 DNA sequence: TGTGCCAGCAGTTTTAGGAGCGGGGTCTCCTACAATGAGCAGTTCTTC.

The genes are TRBV5-1 and TRBJ2-6; tentative D call: TRBD1 (5 bases). The CDR3 spans 16 residues. V was clipped by 4 bases and J by 1 base, with 12 bases between them. From germline, CDR1 is SGHRS and CDR2 YFSETQ. This chain's CDR3 is CASSEEGASGANVLTF. Here the CDR3 DNA reads TGCGCCAGCAGCGAGGAAGGGGCGTCTGGGGCCAACGTCCTGACTTTC.

J is TRBJ2-5 and V is TRBV13, with 7 positions matching TRBD1. The germline gives CDR1 PRHDT, CDR2 FYEKMQ (reference sequence). The junction had 8 bases not matched to a gene; V was cut back by 4 bases and J by 9 bases. This CDR3 region has 13 residues. DNA of the CDR3: TGTGCCAGCAGCTCCGACAGGGCATGGGCCCAGTACTTC. This codes for CASSSDRAWAQYF.

The CDR3: CASNRQGAGTEAFF. The CDR3 DNA sequence: TGTGCCAGTAATAGGCAGGGGGCTGGCACTGAAGCTTTCTTT. The rearrangement uses TRBV19 and TRBJ1-1, with 8 bases that match TRBD1. Germline V gene sequence: CDR1 LNHDA, CDR2 SQIVND (reference sequence). The CDR3 extends over 14 amino acids. V gave up 7 bases and J gave up 4 bases; unmatched junction bases: 8. The full variable domain, completed using reference TRBV19 and TRBJ1-1, is DGGITQSPKYLFRKEGQNVTLSCEQNLNHDAMYWYRQDPGQGLRLIYYSQIVNDFQKGDIAEGYSVSREKKESFPLTVTSAQKNPTAFYLCASNRQGAGTEAFFGQGTRLTVV.

The V and J genes are TRBV28 and TRBJ1-1; D perhaps matches TRBD1 (6 bases). Trimming left V 4 bases short and J 2 bases short, with 11 bases between. This CDR3 is 14 amino acids long. Germline assignment: CDR1 MDHEN and CDR2 SYDVKM. The chain's CDR3 is CASSYSGANTEAFF. DNA for the CDR3: TGTGCCAGCAGTTATTCAGGGGCAAACACTGAAGCTTTCTTT.

Only one count was recorded for this clone. This sequence joins TRBV28 and TRBJ2-3, with 7 bases identical to TRBD1. Germline V gene data show CDR1 as MDHEN and CDR2 as SYDVKM. The CDR3 has 17 residues. Trimming took 6 bases from V and 1 from J; bases not matched to a gene: 13. The CDR3: CASRARQGVTRTDTQYF. CDR3 nucleotide sequence: TGTGCCAGCAGGGCCCGACAGGGCGTGACCCGCACAGATACGCAGTATTTT.

The chain couples TRBV10-1 to TRBJ1-1, with TRBD1 identical over 8 bases. Germline V gene sequence: CDR1 WNHNN, CDR2 SYGVQD (reference sequence). The CDR3 consists of 16 residues. Trimming at V came to 6 bases and at J to 10 bases, leaving 19 bases not matched to a gene. The CDR3 region has the DNA TGCGCCAGCAGCGCGAGTCCGGGACAGGCCTCCTTTGGAGCTTTCTTT. Its translation: CASSASPGQASFGAFF.

The rearrangement links TRBV6-5 to TRBJ1-6; D perhaps matches TRBD1 (6 bases). Between the trimmed V and J ends, which lost 0 bases and 5 bases, there was a span of 8 bases. The CDR3 consists of 15 residues. CDR1 and CDR2 (germline): MNHEY, SVGAGI. The CDR3 sequence: CASSYSGGNNSPLHF. The CDR3 DNA reads TGTGCCAGCAGTTACTCTGGGGGCAATAATTCACCCCTCCACTTT.

The rearrangement uses TRBV7-3 and TRBJ2-1; D is ambiguous. Per germline, CDR1 SGHTA and CDR2 FQGTGA. This CDR3 contains 13 residues. Trimming removed 2 bases at V and 3 bases at J, with 5 bases between. The CDR3 sequence is CASSLVHYNEQFF. In DNA form, the CDR3 reads TGTGCCAGCAGCTTAGTACACTACAATGAGCAGTTCTTC. Drawing the rest from reference TRBV7-3 and TRBJ2-1, the complete variable domain is GAGVSQTPSNKVTEKGKYVELRCDPISGHTALYWYRQSLGQGPEFLIYFQGTGAADDSGLPNDRFFAVRPEGSVSTLKIQRTERGDSAVYLCASSLVHYNEQFFGPGTRLTVL.

This sequence joins TRBV5-6 and TRBJ2-1; a possible D gene is TRBD1 (5 bases). This CDR3 comprises 12 residues. CDR1 and CDR2 from the germline V gene are SGHDT and YYEEEE. Trimming left V 2 bases short and J 15 bases short, with 15 bases between. The CDR3 here is CASSLGRGLVFF. Here the CDR3 DNA reads TGTGCCAGCAGCTTAGGTAGGGGTCTCGTGTTCTTC.

V is TRBV7-2 and J is TRBJ2-3; 8 nucleotides agree with TRBD2. CDR1 is SGHTA and CDR2 is FQGNSA in the germline V gene. V shed 8 bases, J shed 6 bases, and the junction held 10 bases outside the gene matches. CDR3 length: 14 amino acids. CDR3 loop: CASSTGGRGDTQYF. DNA for the CDR3: TGTGCCAGCTCCACGGGGGGGAGAGGGGATACGCAGTATTTT.

This chain joins TRBV2 and TRBJ2-1; 7 nucleotides match TRBD2. Germline values: CDR1 SNHLY, CDR2 FYNNEI. The V and J ends lost 7 bases and 3 bases, in that order; junction bases with no gene match: 6. The CDR3 has 14 amino acids. The CDR3 loop is CASKRTSVYNEQFF. The CDR3 DNA reads as TGTGCCAGCAAGCGAACTAGCGTCTACAATGAGCAGTTCTTC.

This clone was counted only a few times. The rearrangement joins TRBV28 to TRBJ1-2; D not resolved. This CDR3 spans 15 amino acids. V shed 3 bases and J shed 0 bases, with 11 bases lying between them. CDR1 and CDR2 from the germline V gene are MDHEN and SYDVKM. For the CDR3, the DNA is TGTGCCAGCAGTTTTCCGCAGGCGACTAACTATGGCTACACCTTC. Translation: CASSFPQATNYGYTF.

This clone was counted once. The V call is TRBV30, the J call TRBJ1-2; no clear D gene. The CDR3 has 11 amino acids. Germline values: CDR1 GTSNPN, CDR2 SVGIG (reference sequence). CDR3 DNA: TGTATCGCGGGAGCTTTTGATGGCTACACCTTC. Translation gives CIAGAFDGYTF.

This chain joins TRBV9 and TRBJ2-5, with 7 bases aligning to TRBD1. Trimming removed 1 base from V and 2 bases from J; junction bases left unmatched: 8. The germline V gene has CDR1 SGDLS and CDR2 YYNGEE. The CDR3 has 16 amino acids. In DNA form, the CDR3 reads TGTGCCAGCAGCGTATGGCCAGGGGGTTCGCAAGAGACCCAGTACTTC. This encodes CASSVWPGGSQETQYF. Variable domain in full (rest from reference TRBV9 and TRBJ2-5): DSGVTQTPKHLITATGQRVTLRCSPRSGDLSVYWYQQSLDQGLQFLIQYYNGEERAKGNILERFSAQQFPDLHSELNLSSLELGDSALYFCASSVWPGGSQETQYFGPGTRLLVL.

The chain employs TRBV5-5 and TRBJ1-2; TRBD1 agrees at 7 bases. The ends lost 2 bases at V and 4 bases at J; junction bases unmatched: 11. The CDR3 consists of 16 residues. From germline, CDR1 is SGHKS and CDR2 YYEKEE (reference sequence). The CDR3 region is CASSLGGGRGFYGYTF. The CDR3 DNA reads TGTGCCAGCAGCTTAGGGGGCGGTCGGGGCTTCTATGGCTACACCTTC. The full variable domain, rest sourced from reference TRBV5-5 and TRBJ1-2, is DAGVTQSPTHLIKTRGQQVTLRCSPISGHKSVSWYQQVLGQGPQFIFQYYEKEERGRGNFPDRFSARQFPNYSSELNVNALLLGDSALYLCASSLGGGRGFYGYTFGSGTRLTVV.

CDR3 bases: TGTGCCAGTAGTTTGTACGGACAGGGAACGAAAGTCGAGCAGTACTTC. Translated, it gives CASSLYGQGTKVEQYF. The chain couples TRBV19 to TRBJ2-7; 8 positions match TRBD1. Germline CDR1 is LNHDA and CDR2 is SQIVND (reference sequence). With 5 bases clipped from V and 6 bases from J, the junction kept 15 bases outside the gene matches. CDR3 length: 16 residues.

This chain joins TRBV28 and TRBJ1-6, with TRBD1 as a possible D gene (6 bases). The CDR3 covers 16 residues. Germline assignment: CDR1 MDHEN and CDR2 SYDVKM. Deletions cut 7 bases from V and 6 bases from J, with 19 bases between. The CDR3 reads CASMVGGSTFNSPLHF. The CDR3 nucleotides read TGTGCCAGCATGGTTGGGGGCTCTACCTTTAATTCACCCCTCCACTTT.

The chain employs TRBV29-1 and TRBJ1-2; D is unclear. Deletions cut 4 bases from V and 6 bases from J, with 12 bases between. The CDR3 has 12 amino acids. Germline V gene sequence: CDR1 SQVTM, CDR2 ANQGSEA. CDR3 in amino acids: CSVGAQPDGYTF. Here the CDR3 DNA reads TGCAGCGTTGGGGCACAGCCGGATGGCTACACCTTC.